These 27 T cell receptor beta chains were all obtained from the same sample, sequenced in a study of shared T cell receptors in the human thymus (dated by TCRdb to the early 2020s). Library creation used the immunoSEQ multiplex PCR assay. TCRdb retrieved this table from immuneACCESS and kept in-frame rearrangements only. Not all clones are present; in checked studies, unresolved V genes account for under half, and no reason is known for the remainder. The sample records about 610,000 clones, 88% of which are singletons. Jointly, the top ten make up 0.0095% to 0.011% of the sample. This same sample was also taken into another study, of human thymus T cells.

Sequenced input: thymocytes. Receptors originate from a boy in the first two years of life with a congenital heart defect. Donor details come from another sample of the same person, matched by shared clones.

This chain joins TRBV6-4 and TRBJ2-2; TRBD1 agrees at 12 bases. J was trimmed by 7 bases and V by 5 bases; bases with no gene match: 11. Per germline, CDR1 MRHNA and CDR2 SNTAGT. CDR3 length: 17 residues. The DNA for the CDR3 is TGTGCCAGCAGTTCAACCGGGACAGGGGGCGAGTACGGGGAGCTGTTTTTT. Translating gives CASSSTGTGGEYGELFF.

On this clone itself: At the DNA level, this CDR3 is encoded by other sequences in the same sample as well. The chain carries TRBV12-5 and TRBJ2-5; 10 bases fit TRBD1. V trimming: 5 bases; J trimming: 0 bases; junction bases outside the gene matches: 3. The CDR3 length is 15 residues. Germline CDR1 reads LGHNT; CDR2 reads FRNRAP. CDR3 sequence: CASGPGTGDQETQYF. CDR3 coding DNA: TGTGCTAGTGGTCCTGGGACAGGGGACCAAGAGACCCAGTACTTC.

The chain has TRBV19 and TRBJ2-7; possible D gene TRBD1, 5 bases. The germline gives CDR1 LNHDA, CDR2 SQIVND (reference sequence). The CDR3 is 16 residues long. Trimming took off 4 bases at V and 5 bases at J, with 21 bases between the two ends. The CDR3 reads CASSTAQDTYPHEQYF. Written as DNA, the CDR3 is TGTGCCAGTAGTACGGCACAGGACACCTACCCCCACGAGCAGTACTTC.

The chain combines TRBV27 with TRBJ2-2, with a possible D match to TRBD2 (5 bases). Deletions cut 2 bases from V and 2 bases from J, with 9 bases between. Germline V gene data show CDR1 as MNHEY and CDR2 as SMNVEV (reference sequence). CDR3 length equals 15 residues. The CDR3 DNA is TGTGCCAGCAGTTTAACATCGGGAAACACCGGGGAGCTGTTTTTT. It translates to CASSLTSGNTGELFF.

The V call is TRBV19, the J call TRBJ2-1; D is unresolved. Trimming stripped 3 bases from V and 1 base from J, with 13 bases between. Germline assignment: CDR1 LNHDA and CDR2 SQIVND (reference sequence). The CDR3 runs to 16 residues. This chain's CDR3 is CASSISRSLSYNEQFF. CDR3 in DNA: TGTGCCAGTAGTATCTCCAGGTCCCTTTCCTACAATGAGCAGTTCTTC. Using reference TRBV19 and TRBJ2-1 for the parts outside the CDR3, the full variable domain is DGGITQSPKYLFRKEGQNVTLSCEQNLNHDAMYWYRQDPGQGLRLIYYSQIVNDFQKGDIAEGYSVSREKKESFPLTVTSAQKNPTAFYLCASSISRSLSYNEQFFGPGTRLTVL.

V usage is TRBV27 and J usage is TRBJ2-1; TRBD1 might be the D (5 bases). The CDR3 runs to 15 residues. Looked up from germline, CDR1 is MNHEY and CDR2 is SMNVEV (reference sequence). V was pared by 6 bases and J by 0 bases, with 12 bases between. The CDR3 here is CASRNRRSSYNEQFF. For the CDR3, the DNA is TGTGCCAGCAGGAACAGGAGAAGCTCCTACAATGAGCAGTTCTTC.

This clone came up once. The V and J genes are TRBV2 and TRBJ1-3, with a possible D match to TRBD1 (6 bases). Germline V gene lookup returns CDR1 SNHLY and CDR2 FYNNEI. V dropped 5 bases and J dropped 2 bases, with 13 bases sitting between them. This CDR3 is 15 amino acids long. CDR3 sequence (DNA): TGTGCCAGCAGTCAAAACAGGGCCCCTGGAAACACCATATATTTT. Amino acid sequence: CASSQNRAPGNTIYF.

J is TRBJ2-7 and V is TRBV10-3; 9 nucleotides match TRBD1. CDR1 and CDR2 (germline): ENHRY, SYGVKD. V shed 5 bases and J 1 base; nucleotides not matched to a gene: 3. The CDR3 runs to 14 residues. The CDR3: CAISSDRGSYEQYF. The CDR3 bases are TGTGCCATCAGTTCGGACAGGGGATCCTACGAGCAGTACTTC.

The chain joins TRBV28 to TRBJ2-7; TRBD2 agrees at 9 bases. This CDR3 has 15 amino acids. J gave up 4 bases and V 3 bases, and 7 bases lay outside the gene matches. CDR1 is MDHEN, CDR2 SYDVKM, per germline. The CDR3: CASSFPTSGKYEQYF. The CDR3 DNA sequence: TGTGCCAGCAGTTTTCCGACTAGCGGTAAATACGAGCAGTACTTC.

This chain links TRBV15 with TRBJ2-1; TRBD2 is a possible D gene (6 bases). Germline-derived CDR1 and CDR2 are LNHNV and YYDKDF (reference sequence). The CDR3 contains 17 residues. The V gene lost 4 bases and the J gene lost 0 bases, with 16 bases spanning the gap. The CDR3 nucleotides are TGTGCCACCAGCATAACACTAGCCGCTAGCTCCTACAATGAGCAGTTCTTC. It translates to CATSITLAASSYNEQFF.

This clone was detected only once. The chain uses TRBV29-1 and TRBJ2-1; D unclear. Trimming removed 2 bases at V and 4 bases at J, with 3 bases between. The CDR3 runs to 11 residues. Per the germline V gene, CDR1 is SQVTM and CDR2 is ANQGSEA. The CDR3 DNA is TGCAGCGTTGAACCGTACAATGAGCAGTTCTTC. Protein: CSVEPYNEQFF.

The genes are TRBV5-8 and TRBJ2-3; D might be TRBD2 (6 bases). The CDR3 runs 12 residues. Germline V gene sequence: CDR1 SGHTS, CDR2 YDEGEE. The V and J ends lost 4 bases and 10 bases respectively, with 13 bases between them. In DNA form, the CDR3 reads TGTGCCAGCAGCCAACGCGGGACTCCGCAGTATTTT. Protein: CASSQRGTPQYF.

V gene TRBV7-2 combines with J gene TRBJ2-1; TRBD2 agrees at 11 bases. Germline lookup yields CDR1 SGHTA and CDR2 FQGNSA. With 1 base clipped from V and 9 bases from J, the junction kept 11 bases outside the gene matches. CDR3 length equals 17 residues. CDR3 loop: CASSLGVILAGVTEQFF. In DNA, the CDR3 is TGTGCCAGCAGCTTAGGGGTTATACTAGCGGGAGTAACTGAGCAGTTCTTC.

This chain connects TRBV6-4 to TRBJ2-3, with 12 nucleotides matching TRBD2. CDR3 length: 16 residues. V shed 6 bases and J 1 base; nucleotides not matched to a gene: 5. Per the germline V gene, CDR1 is MRHNA and CDR2 is SNTAGT. DNA of the CDR3: TGTGCCAGCAGCCCCGGACTAGCGGGACGCACAGATACGCAGTATTTT. Encoded protein: CASSPGLAGRTDTQYF.

This clone occurred once. V gene TRBV7-8 combines with J gene TRBJ1-1; D is possibly TRBD1 (6 bases). The V gene's germline CDR1 is SGHVS and CDR2 FQNEAQ. V lost 5 bases and J lost 6, with 13 bases in between. CDR3 size: 13 residues. The CDR3 reads CASSLRGEPEAFF. The CDR3 nucleotides read TGTGCCAGCAGCCTCAGGGGAGAACCTGAAGCTTTCTTT. Based on the CDR3 plus reference TRBV7-8 and TRBJ1-1, the full variable domain is GAGVSQSPRYKVAKRGQDVALRCDPISGHVSLFWYQQALGQGPEFLTYFQNEAQLDKSGLPSDRFFAERPEGSVSTLKIQRTQQEDSAVYLCASSLRGEPEAFFGQGTRLTVV.

The V gene is TRBV13, the J gene TRBJ2-1, with 11 nucleotides matching TRBD1. The CDR3 is 16 amino acids. The germline CDR1 and CDR2 sequences are PRHDT and FYEKMQ (reference sequence). V shed 0 bases and J 8 bases; nucleotides not matched to a gene: 6. CDR3 sequence reads: CASSLGRGTGGDEQFF. CDR3 coding DNA: TGTGCCAGCAGCTTAGGTAGGGGGACAGGGGGTGATGAGCAGTTCTTC.

The chain is built from TRBV6-6 and TRBJ2-5; the match to TRBD1 covers 7 bases. Unmatched junction bases numbered 9, after V lost 6 bases and J lost 2 bases. The length of the CDR3 is 15 residues. The germline CDR1 and CDR2 sequences are MNHNY and SVGAGI (reference sequence). CDR3 nucleotides: TGTGCCAGCAGCTGTAGACCGGGACAGCAAGAGACCCAGTACTTC. Its translation: CASSCRPGQQETQYF.

The chain uses TRBV27 and TRBJ1-2; D remains ambiguous. The CDR3 has 14 residues. With 7 bases removed from V and 5 bases from J, the gap between germline ends came to 17 bases. Germline values: CDR1 MNHEY, CDR2 SMNVEV (reference sequence). CDR3 in amino acids: CASTADPGGYGYTF. In DNA form, the CDR3 reads TGTGCCAGCACCGCGGACCCTGGAGGATATGGCTACACCTTC.

J is TRBJ2-3 and V is TRBV6-1; D possibly corresponds to TRBD2 (6 bases). The CDR3 extends over 12 amino acids. Germline V gives CDR1 MNHNS, CDR2 SASEGT. V lost 0 bases and J 9 bases, leaving 7 bases between the germline ends. The CDR3 region has the DNA TGTGCCAGCAGTGAAGCGGGGGGAACGCAGTATTTT. Amino acids: CASSEAGGTQYF.

The gene calls are TRBV29-1 and TRBJ1-4; possible D gene TRBD1, 5 bases. Germline-derived CDR1 and CDR2 are SQVTM and ANQGSEA. The CDR3 is 13 residues long. The V end was cut by 7 bases, the J end by 5 bases, with 14 bases between. This CDR3 reads CSARTGENEKLFF. The CDR3, as DNA: TGCAGCGCTCGGACGGGGGAGAATGAAAAACTGTTTTTT.

The CDR3 spells CTSSHLPGLRRIYEQFF. The CDR3 nucleotides read TGCACCAGCAGCCATCTCCCGGGACTCCGTCGTATTTATGAGCAGTTCTTC. The chain is built from TRBV1 and TRBJ2-1; no DNA check was done on the table's D call, TRBD2. TRBV1 is marked as a pseudogene. This CDR3 has 17 amino acids.

Comment on this clone: This same CDR3 is encoded by further DNA sequences in the sample. The chain is built from TRBV9 and TRBJ2-3, with D hard to call. The CDR3 extends over 12 amino acids. The V gene's germline CDR1 is SGDLS and CDR2 YYNGEE. Trimming pared 4 bases from V and 4 bases from J, leaving 7 bases between. The CDR3 nucleotides read TGTGCCAGCAGCCCTTCCCCAGATACGCAGTATTTT. This translates into CASSPSPDTQYF.

The rearrangement links TRBV27 to TRBJ1-1; D might be TRBD1 (5 bases). CDR3 size: 14 residues. Germline V gives CDR1 MNHEY, CDR2 SMNVEV (reference sequence). V lost 0 bases to trimming and J lost 8 bases, with 13 bases between them. The CDR3: CASSLSPRGREAFF. In nucleotides, the CDR3 is TGTGCCAGCAGTTTATCTCCTAGGGGTAGGGAAGCTTTCTTT.

V and J are TRBV28 and TRBJ2-7, with TRBD2 matching 8 bases. Germline V gene data show CDR1 as MDHEN and CDR2 as SYDVKM. The CDR3 covers 16 residues. Losses at the gene ends were 6 bases for V and 0 bases for J; bases not matched to a gene: 10. The CDR3 loop reads CASSTVGGGTSYEQYF. The CDR3 DNA is TGTGCCAGCAGCACCGTCGGGGGGGGCACCTCCTACGAGCAGTACTTC.

The rearrangement joins TRBV4-3 to TRBJ2-7, with D possibly matching TRBD1 (6 bases). The CDR3 is made up of 14 amino acids. The V end was cut by 3 bases, the J end by 2 bases, with 11 bases between. Germline CDR1 and CDR2: LGHNA and YSLEER. CDR3 amino acids: CASSHIQGPYEQYF. CDR3 sequence (DNA): TGCGCCAGCAGCCACATACAGGGCCCCTACGAGCAGTACTTC.

The chain uses TRBV12-1 and TRBJ2-5; no DNA check was done on the table's D call, TRBD2. TRBV12-1 is listed as a pseudogene. The CDR3 extends over 15 amino acids. The CDR3 spells CASAPLAGVKETQYF. The DNA for the CDR3 is TGTGCCAGCGCCCCCCTAGCGGGAGTTAAAGAGACCCAGTACTTC.

This rearrangement joins TRBV19 to TRBJ2-6, with a possible D match to TRBD1 (6 bases). The ends were cut back, 3 bases at V and 8 bases at J, with 11 bases in the middle. Germline V gene data show CDR1 as LNHDA and CDR2 as SQIVND (reference sequence). This CDR3 region has 14 residues. This chain's CDR3 is CASSMWTDTNVLTF. CDR3 sequence (DNA): TGTGCCAGTAGTATGTGGACAGACACCAACGTCCTGACTTTC.